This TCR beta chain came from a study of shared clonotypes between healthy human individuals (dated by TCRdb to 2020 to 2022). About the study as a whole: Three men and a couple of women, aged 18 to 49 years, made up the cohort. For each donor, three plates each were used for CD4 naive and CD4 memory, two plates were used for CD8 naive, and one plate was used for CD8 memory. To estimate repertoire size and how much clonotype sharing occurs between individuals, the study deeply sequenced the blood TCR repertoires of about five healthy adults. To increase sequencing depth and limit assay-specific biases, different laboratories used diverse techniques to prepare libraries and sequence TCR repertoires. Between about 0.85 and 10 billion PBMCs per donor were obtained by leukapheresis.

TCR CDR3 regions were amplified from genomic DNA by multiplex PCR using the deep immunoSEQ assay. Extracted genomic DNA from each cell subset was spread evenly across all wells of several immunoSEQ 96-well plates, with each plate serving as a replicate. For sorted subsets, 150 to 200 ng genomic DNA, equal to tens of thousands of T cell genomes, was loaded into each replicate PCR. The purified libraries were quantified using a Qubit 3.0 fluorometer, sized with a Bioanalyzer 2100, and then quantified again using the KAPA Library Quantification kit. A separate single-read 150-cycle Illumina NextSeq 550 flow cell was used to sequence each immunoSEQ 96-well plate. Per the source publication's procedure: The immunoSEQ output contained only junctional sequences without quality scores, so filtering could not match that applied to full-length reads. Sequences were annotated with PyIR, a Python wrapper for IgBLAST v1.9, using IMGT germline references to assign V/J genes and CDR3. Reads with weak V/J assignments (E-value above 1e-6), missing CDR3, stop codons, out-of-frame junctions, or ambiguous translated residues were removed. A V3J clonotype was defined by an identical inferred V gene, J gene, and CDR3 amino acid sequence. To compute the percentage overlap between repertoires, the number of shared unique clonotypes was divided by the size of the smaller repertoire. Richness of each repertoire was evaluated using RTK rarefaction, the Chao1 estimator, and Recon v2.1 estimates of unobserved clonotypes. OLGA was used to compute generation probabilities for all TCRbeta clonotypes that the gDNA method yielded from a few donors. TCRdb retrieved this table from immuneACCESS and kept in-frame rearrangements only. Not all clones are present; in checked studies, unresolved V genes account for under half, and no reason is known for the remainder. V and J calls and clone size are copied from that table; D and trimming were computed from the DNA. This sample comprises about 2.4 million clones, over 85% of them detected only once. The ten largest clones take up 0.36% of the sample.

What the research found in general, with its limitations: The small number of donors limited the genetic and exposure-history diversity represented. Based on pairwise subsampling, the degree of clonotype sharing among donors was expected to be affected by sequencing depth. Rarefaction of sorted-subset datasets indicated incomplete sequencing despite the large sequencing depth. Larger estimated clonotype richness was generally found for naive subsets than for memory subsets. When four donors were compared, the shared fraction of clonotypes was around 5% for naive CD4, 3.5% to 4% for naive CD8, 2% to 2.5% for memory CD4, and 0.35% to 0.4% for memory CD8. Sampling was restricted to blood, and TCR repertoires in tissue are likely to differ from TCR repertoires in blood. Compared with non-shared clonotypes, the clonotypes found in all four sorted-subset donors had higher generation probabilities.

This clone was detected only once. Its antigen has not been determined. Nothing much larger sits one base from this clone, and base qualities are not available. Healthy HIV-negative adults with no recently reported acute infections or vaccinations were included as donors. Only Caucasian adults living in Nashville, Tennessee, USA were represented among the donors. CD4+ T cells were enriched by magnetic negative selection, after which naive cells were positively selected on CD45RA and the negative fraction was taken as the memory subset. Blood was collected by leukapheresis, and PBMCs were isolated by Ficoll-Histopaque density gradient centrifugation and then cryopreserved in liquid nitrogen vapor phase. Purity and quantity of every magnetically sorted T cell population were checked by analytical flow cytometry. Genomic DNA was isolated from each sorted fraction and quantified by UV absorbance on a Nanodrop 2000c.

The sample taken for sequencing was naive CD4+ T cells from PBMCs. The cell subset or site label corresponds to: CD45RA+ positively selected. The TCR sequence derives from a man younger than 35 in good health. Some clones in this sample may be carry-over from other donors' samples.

The bases read TGTGCCAGCTCACCCCCGGGACTAGCGGGAAGCTCCTACAATGAGCAGTTCTTC. Translated, this is CASSPPGLAGSSYNEQFF. The rearranged chain carries TRBV18 and TRBJ2-1; 13 bases in the middle match TRBD2. The CDR3 numbers 18 residues from cysteine through phenylalanine. Only the CDR3 DNA stays, 54 bases, in frame from base 1. The germline V gene yields KGHSH for CDR1 and LQKENI for CDR2. V and J are trimmed by 3 bases and 0 bases, and the gene matches miss 5 bases of the junction.